This entry features one T cell receptor beta chain sequence. The data stem from a study of blood T cell repertoires in COVID-19. Study in general: Acute and convalescent COVID-19 samples came from the United States, Italy and Spain. From T cells, B-cell-depleted T cells, or PBMCs came the material, which was cDNA or gDNA.

Trimming took 2 bases from V and 1 from J; bases not matched to a gene: 5. The CDR3 length is 16 residues. The V gene's germline CDR1 is MNHEY and CDR2 SVGEGT. The repertoire was sequenced with immunoSEQ multiplex PCR; TCRdb's copy has only in-frame clones and lacks some. The data contain a few hundred thousand clones, approximately 80% of them singletons. J is TRBJ1-1 and V is TRBV6-2 or TRBV6-3; 9 nucleotides match TRBD1. This TCR was recovered from a man aged 50 to 60 with active or convalescent COVID-19. Sample: peripheral blood. DNA of the CDR3: TGTGCCAGCAGTTACCGGGACAGGGAACAGAACACTGAAGCTTTCTTT. As protein: CASSYRDREQNTEAFF.